These 16 T cell receptor beta chains were all obtained from the same sample, sequenced in a study of human T cells and chemical hapten exposure. The time point was: pre-sensitization, week 0. Treatment: therapeutic diphenylcyclopropenone sensitization with weekly scalp DPC. Each CDR3 protein is one row after TCRdb ran MiXCR on the RACE reads. The sample contains approximately 320,000 distinct CDR3 sequences, around 5.5% of which appear only once. The source material was whole blood, sampled in connection with sensitization to the hapten diphenylcyclopropenone (DPC). The source of these receptors is a woman under 30 with alopecia areata. Some clones in this sample may be carry-over from other donors' samples.

This chain joins TRBV5-1 and TRBJ2-7; D assignment may be TRBD1 or TRBD2 (5 bases each). The V gene's germline CDR1 is SGHRS and CDR2 YFSETQ. The CDR3 is 13 amino acids. Trimming shortened V by 4 bases and J by 2 bases, and 10 bases separated the two germline ends. CDR3 in DNA: TGCGCCAGCAGCGGATCGGGACCCTACGAGCAGTACTTC. It translates to CASSGSGPYEQYF.

This clonotype has at least ten counts. V is TRBV4-3 and J is TRBJ2-2, with 7 bases identical to TRBD1. This CDR3 contains 15 residues. The V and J ends lost 3 bases and 5 bases, in that order; junction bases with no gene match: 6. The V gene's germline CDR1 is LGHNA and CDR2 YSLEER. For the CDR3, the DNA is TGCGCCAGCAGCCACAGAACGACAGGGACCGGGGAGCTGTTTTTT. It yields the protein CASSHRTTGTGELFF.

The rearrangement links TRBV7-9 to TRBJ1-1, with no clear D. The CDR3 length is 15 residues. The V and J ends lost 1 base and 1 base respectively, with 10 bases between them. Germline V gene sequence: CDR1 SEHNR, CDR2 FQNEAQ (reference sequence). The CDR3 protein is CASSLEGSGNTEAFF. The CDR3 DNA follows: TGTGCCAGCAGCTTAGAGGGCTCCGGGAACACTGAAGCTTTCTTT.

There are a few counts of this clonotype. V gene TRBV27 combines with J gene TRBJ1-2; D ambiguous. V was clipped by 5 bases and J by 2 bases, with 12 bases between them. The CDR3 is 14 amino acids. The germline V gene encodes CDR1 MNHEY and CDR2 SMNVEV (reference sequence). This chain's CDR3 is CASSRGYSNYGYTF. CDR3 sequence (DNA): TGTGCCAGCAGTCGTGGTTATTCGAACTATGGCTACACCTTC.

The chain links TRBV28 to TRBJ2-1; the D gene could be TRBD1 or TRBD2 (5 bases each). Germline V gene lookup returns CDR1 MDHEN and CDR2 SYDVKM. V shed 2 bases and J shed 6 bases, with 11 bases lying between them. The CDR3 runs to 14 residues. CDR3 loop: CASSLGGLGNEQFF. CDR3 bases: TGTGCCAGCAGTTTAGGGGGTCTGGGCAATGAGCAGTTCTTC.

As concerns this clonotype: One end of the junction does not line up with germline, which may come from a read error. The chain carries TRBV12-3 or TRBV12-4 and TRBJ2-3, with D unclear. The CDR3 length is 13 residues. This CDR3 reads CASSLPLLDPQYF. CDR3 nucleotides: TGTGCCAGCAGCCTGCCCCTGTTAGATCCGCAGTATTTT.

The genes are TRBV2 and TRBJ1-1; maybe TRBD1 (5 bases). The ends were cut back, 7 bases at V and 1 base at J, with 10 bases in the middle. From germline, CDR1 is SNHLY and CDR2 FYNNEI. The CDR3 covers 13 residues. The CDR3 bases are TGTGCCAGCATTGGGACGGGGAACACTGAAGCTTTCTTT. This sequence encodes CASIGTGNTEAFF.

This clonotype was recorded many times. V and J are TRBV7-9 and TRBJ1-5; TRBD1 might be the D (5 bases). This CDR3 is 17 amino acids long. Germline values: CDR1 SEHNR, CDR2 FQNEAQ (reference sequence). The V end lost 5 bases, the J end lost 1 base, and 18 bases lay between the germline ends. In DNA form, the CDR3 reads TGTGCCAGCAGCACATGGACACCCAAGGGGAGCAATCAGCCCCAGCATTTT. This sequence encodes CASSTWTPKGSNQPQHF.

This clonotype was observed many times. V is TRBV28 and J is TRBJ2-7; no definite D call. V lost 6 bases and J 2 bases, leaving 20 bases between the germline ends. The germline V gene has CDR1 MDHEN and CDR2 SYDVKM. This CDR3 is 16 amino acids long. The CDR3 bases are TGTGCCAGCAGGGATTCGCTTGAAGGGAACCCCTACGAGCAGTACTTC. It codes for CASRDSLEGNPYEQYF.

This clonotype was detected only a few times. The J gene is TRBJ2-7, the V gene TRBV20-1; 11 bases fit TRBD2. The CDR3 has 16 amino acids. V was pared by 6 bases and J by 1 base, with 11 bases of the junction left unmatched. Germline values: CDR1 DFQATT, CDR2 SNEGSKA (reference sequence). CDR3 coding DNA: TGCAGTGCCGACTTACCTAGCGGGGGGACGTCCTACGAGCAGTACTTC. Translation: CSADLPSGGTSYEQYF.

This clonotype has a handful of counts. The gene calls are TRBV5-6 and TRBJ2-6; D is undetermined. The germline CDR1 and CDR2 sequences are SGHDT and YYEEEE. Trimming took off 2 bases at V and 1 base at J, with 10 bases between the two ends. This CDR3 comprises 16 residues. The CDR3 sequence is CASSFPQHSGANVLTF. The CDR3 DNA follows: TGTGCCAGCAGCTTCCCACAGCATTCTGGGGCCAACGTCCTGACTTTC.

This clonotype occurred a few times. The chain recombines TRBV7-2 with TRBJ2-1; D may be TRBD2 (6 bases). Germline V lookup: CDR1 SGHTA, CDR2 FQGNSA. CDR3 length: 13 amino acids. Trimming cost V 3 bases and J 6 bases, with 9 bases left between them. DNA of the CDR3: TGTGCCAGCAGCTTCTACGGGGGCAATGAGCAGTTCTTC. Translated, it gives CASSFYGGNEQFF.

This clonotype was seen at least ten times. CDR3 protein: CASSLGWRGLNTEAFF. The CDR3 DNA follows: TGTGCCAGCAGTTTAGGCTGGCGGGGGCTGAACACTGAAGCTTTCTTT. The chain joins TRBV6-2 or TRBV6-3 to TRBJ1-1, with D possibly being TRBD1 (6 bases). The CDR3 extends over 16 amino acids. Trimming removed 4 bases at V and 0 bases at J, with 15 bases between. Germline CDR1 MNHEY, CDR2 SVGEGT.

The rearrangement joins TRBV5-1 to TRBJ2-7; D call uncertain. V was pared by 1 base and J by 5 bases, with 13 bases between. The CDR3 runs 14 residues. In germline, CDR1 is SGHRS, CDR2 YFSETQ. The chain's CDR3 is CASSLLSQSHEQYF. The CDR3 DNA reads TGCGCCAGCAGCTTGTTATCCCAGTCCCACGAGCAGTACTTC.

J is TRBJ1-6 and V is TRBV7-9; D might be TRBD1 (6 bases). CDR3 length equals 16 residues. The germline gives CDR1 SEHNR, CDR2 FQNEAQ (reference sequence). The V end lost 0 bases, the J end lost 10 bases, and 16 bases lay between the germline ends. The CDR3 sequence: CASSLAGGVRGSPLHF. The CDR3 nucleotides read TGTGCCAGCAGCTTAGCAGGGGGGGTACGAGGATCACCCCTCCACTTT. Full variable domain (remainder filled in from reference TRBV7-9 and TRBJ1-6): DTGVSQNPRHKITKRGQNVTFRCDPISEHNRLYWYRQTLGQGPEFLTYFQNEAQLEKSRLLSDRFSAERPKGSFSTLEIQRTEQGDSAMYLCASSLAGGVRGSPLHFGNGTRLTVT.

This clonotype has just a few counts. The chain carries TRBV6-2 or TRBV6-3 and TRBJ2-7; TRBD1 might be the D (6 bases). The CDR3 spans 11 residues. V lost 9 bases and J lost 6, with 12 bases in between. Germline loops: CDR1 MNHEY, CDR2 SVGEGT. The CDR3 protein is CASRQVREQYF. The CDR3 nucleotides are TGTGCCAGTCGACAGGTACGCGAGCAGTACTTC.